What follows are 16 T cell receptor beta chains derived from one specimen sequenced in a study of cytomegalovirus exposure and HLA in healthy donors. Researchers ran the PCR with 60 Vbeta and 13 Jbeta primers. Produced via immunoSEQ multiplex PCR; TCRdb's table is partial and in-frame only. The sample consists of over 75,000 clones, under 80% of them appearing once. The sample taken for sequencing was PBMCs. These receptor sequences come from a man aged 35 to 55 in good health and CMV-seropositive.

The chain uses TRBV29-1 and TRBJ2-1; 10 bases are shared with TRBD2. Per germline, CDR1 SQVTM and CDR2 ANQGSEA. V was pared by 5 bases and J by 1 base, with 5 bases of the junction left unmatched. This CDR3 spans 15 amino acids. The CDR3 sequence is CSVSPTSGSYNEQFF. The CDR3 nucleotides read TGCAGCGTTTCCCCGACTAGCGGGTCCTACAATGAGCAGTTCTTC.

The chain recombines TRBV9 with TRBJ2-3, with D maybe TRBD1 (6 bases). This CDR3 has 17 amino acids. From germline, CDR1 is SGDLS and CDR2 YYNGEE. The V and J ends lost 1 base and 3 bases respectively, with 18 bases between them. Here the CDR3 DNA reads TGTGCCAGCAGCGTATCCCCCAGGGGCTCGGGTACAGATACGCAGTATTTT. Amino acid sequence: CASSVSPRGSGTDTQYF.

This chain links TRBV11-2 with TRBJ1-1; tentative D call: TRBD1 (5 bases). The CDR3 is 13 amino acids. Germline V CDR1 and CDR2: SGHAT, FQNNGV. The V and J ends lost 0 bases and 3 bases respectively, with 5 bases between them. As DNA, the CDR3 is TGTGCCAGCAGCTTAGACAGGGACACTGAAGCTTTCTTT. Protein: CASSLDRDTEAFF.

V and J are TRBV29-1 and TRBJ2-3; 8 bases align to TRBD2. CDR1 SQVTM and CDR2 ANQGSEA come from the germline V gene. The CDR3 runs to 15 residues. Trimming at V came to 2 bases and at J to 3 bases, leaving 7 bases not matched to a gene. The CDR3 region is CSVESGGGRTDTQYF. The CDR3 DNA follows: TGCAGCGTTGAATCCGGGGGGGGGCGTACAGATACGCAGTATTTT.

This chain links TRBV7-9 with TRBJ1-6; the D is unclear. The CDR3 length is 12 residues. CDR1 is SEHNR, CDR2 FQNEAQ, per germline (reference sequence). Trimming pared 5 bases from V and 7 bases from J, leaving 6 bases between. The chain's CDR3 is CASSAGNSPLHF. CDR3 in DNA: TGTGCCAGCAGCGCGGGGAATTCACCCCTCCACTTT.

This clone was found a few times. The V and J genes are TRBV2 and TRBJ2-1; no definite D call. This CDR3 contains 11 residues. Germline V gene sequence: CDR1 SNHLY, CDR2 FYNNEI. V was pared by 7 bases and J by 12 bases, with 13 bases between. CDR3 protein: CASTTNYGQFF. The CDR3, as DNA: TGTGCCAGCACCACAAACTACGGGCAGTTCTTC.

This clone was recorded once. V gene TRBV7-2 combines with J gene TRBJ2-7; 8 bases are shared with TRBD2. Germline CDR1 and CDR2: SGHTA and FQGNSA. The CDR3 consists of 16 residues. V lost 0 bases and J lost 6; bases outside the gene matches: 10. The CDR3 bases are TGTGCCAGCAGCTTAGCGTTTGGGGCGGGGGGTGGCGAGCAGTACTTC. Protein product: CASSLAFGAGGGEQYF.

This clone was seen once. The V and J genes are TRBV29-1 and TRBJ1-2; D remains ambiguous. The CDR3 has 13 amino acids. CDR1 is SQVTM and CDR2 is ANQGSEA in the germline V gene. V dropped 6 bases and J dropped 5 bases, with 16 bases sitting between them. The CDR3 nucleotides read TGCAGCGTGTCAGACGAGGGTAAATATGGCTACACCTTC. Protein sequence: CSVSDEGKYGYTF.

In its sample, this clone was seen a few times. The V gene is TRBV5-8, the J gene TRBJ2-7; 8 bases match TRBD1. The CDR3 consists of 13 residues. The germline V gene has CDR1 SGHTS and CDR2 YDEGEE. Unmatched junction bases numbered 3, after V lost 4 bases and J lost 3 bases. The chain's CDR3 is CASSPDRVYEQYF. Here the CDR3 DNA reads TGTGCCAGCAGCCCGGACAGGGTCTACGAGCAGTACTTC.

The chain is built from TRBV19 and TRBJ2-2; the D is unclear. V was trimmed by 10 bases and J by 5 bases, leaving 14 bases between them. Per germline, CDR1 LNHDA and CDR2 SQIVND (reference sequence). This CDR3 has 13 amino acids. The CDR3 DNA sequence: TGTGCCACCCACAGAGCCCCGACCGGGGAGCTGTTTTTT. This encodes CATHRAPTGELFF.

The chain has TRBV28 and TRBJ2-7; D may be TRBD2 (6 bases). The CDR3 has 12 amino acids. Germline V gene data show CDR1 as MDHEN and CDR2 as SYDVKM. V dropped 2 bases and J dropped 6 bases, with 8 bases sitting between them. CDR3 residues: CASSLQGGEQYF. CDR3 DNA sequence: TGTGCCAGCAGTTTACAGGGAGGCGAGCAGTACTTC.

This clone was detected only a few times. The chain joins TRBV9 to TRBJ2-3; possibly TRBD1 for D (5 bases). Germline CDR1 and CDR2: SGDLS and YYNGEE. The ends were cut back, 4 bases at V and 1 base at J, with 16 bases in the middle. The CDR3 is 16 residues long. CDR3 amino acids: CASSTPRDSRTDTQYF. Written as DNA, the CDR3 is TGTGCCAGCAGCACACCCCGCGACAGTCGCACAGATACGCAGTATTTT.

The chain carries TRBV29-1 and TRBJ2-1, with D maybe TRBD2 (6 bases). CDR3 length: 13 amino acids. Germline V gene lookup returns CDR1 SQVTM and CDR2 ANQGSEA. Trimming shortened V by 6 bases and J by 4 bases, and 13 bases separated the two germline ends. The CDR3 here is CSVRDGGYNEQFF. For the CDR3, the DNA is TGCAGCGTCCGGGACGGGGGTTACAATGAGCAGTTCTTC.

The J gene is TRBJ2-7, the V gene TRBV5-6; possible D gene TRBD1, 5 bases. The CDR3 consists of 12 residues. Germline V gene lookup returns CDR1 SGHDT and CDR2 YYEEEE. Deletions cut 0 bases from V and 7 bases from J, with 8 bases between. The CDR3 loop reads CASSLEDTEQYF. In DNA, the CDR3 is TGTGCCAGCAGCTTGGAGGACACTGAGCAGTACTTC.

The gene calls are TRBV7-2 and TRBJ2-7, with TRBD1 identical over 9 bases. CDR1 and CDR2 from the germline V gene are SGHTA and FQGNSA. Germline trimming cut 10 bases from V and 2 bases from J; bases unmatched to any gene: 6. This CDR3 contains 13 residues. The CDR3 loop reads CATGRTGAYEQYF. The CDR3 DNA reads TGTGCCACGGGGAGGACAGGGGCCTACGAGCAGTACTTC. The full variable domain, completed using reference TRBV7-2 and TRBJ2-7, is GAGVSQSPSNKVTEKGKDVELRCDPISGHTALYWYRQSLGQGLEFLIYFQGNSAPDKSGLPSDRFSAERTGGSVSTLTIQRTQQEDSAVYLCATGRTGAYEQYFGPGTRLTVT.

This rearrangement joins TRBV18 to TRBJ1-5; D remains ambiguous. The CDR3 is 13 residues long. The V end lost 3 bases, the J end lost 11 bases, and 14 bases lay between the germline ends. Germline CDR1 KGHSH, CDR2 LQKENI. In nucleotides, the CDR3 is TGTGCCAGCTCACCGCAGGAGGGTCGATCCCAGCATTTT. Translation gives CASSPQEGRSQHF.